This T cell receptor beta chain was obtained from a study of T cells in Graves' hyperthyroidism and ophthalmopathy. TCR beta CDR3 regions were amplified from RNA transcripts. First-round RT-PCR of the TCR CDR3 relied on the HTBI primer set. One entry per CDR3 protein results from TCRdb running MiXCR on the multiplex PCR reads. The sample lists nearly 750,000 distinct CDR3 sequences, 30% to 40% seen once, with roughly 30% in the top ten. This CDR3 has 13 residues. V was pared by 7 bases and J by 3 bases, with 15 bases between. Germline assignment: CDR1 DFQATT and CDR2 SNEGSKA (reference sequence). A lack of ophthalmopathy progression within 18 months defined stable Graves' hyperthyroidism. Uncontrolled infection, other autoimmune disease, pregnancy or lactation barred patients from enrollment. Clinical symptoms, serum thyroxine and TRAb, thyroid ultrasound and orbital computed tomography together formed the diagnostic basis.

The source is a woman aged 40 to 50 with Graves' hyperthyroidism. The sample was blood. This chain connects TRBV20-1 to TRBJ2-5; weak D call: TRBD2 (5 bases). The CDR3 sequence is CSVEAYGEETQYF. The CDR3 DNA follows: TGCAGTGTTGAGGCCTACGGGGAAGAGACCCAGTACTTC.